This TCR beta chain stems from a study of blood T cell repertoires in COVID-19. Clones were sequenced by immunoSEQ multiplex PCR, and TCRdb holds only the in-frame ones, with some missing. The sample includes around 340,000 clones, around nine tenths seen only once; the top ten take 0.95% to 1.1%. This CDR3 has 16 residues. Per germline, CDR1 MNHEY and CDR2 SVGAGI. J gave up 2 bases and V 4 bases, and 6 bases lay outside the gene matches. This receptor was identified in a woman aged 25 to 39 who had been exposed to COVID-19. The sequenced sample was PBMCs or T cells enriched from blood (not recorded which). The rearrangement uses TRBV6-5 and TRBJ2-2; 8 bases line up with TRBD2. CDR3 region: CASSSHSGTNTGELFF. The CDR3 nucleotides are TGTGCCAGCAGTTCCCATAGCGGGACCAACACCGGGGAGCTGTTTTTT.